This T cell receptor (beta chain) came from a study of early T cells in non-severe SARS-CoV-2 infection. Whole-study results and caveats: Lookups in VDJdb leaned toward anti-spike CD8 responses and missed private and CD4 specificities.

Researchers attached unique molecular identifiers to individual cDNA molecules. TCRdb fed the 5' RACE reads into MiXCR, producing one record per CDR3 protein. The sample gives around 78,000 distinct CDR3 sequences, about 14% of which show up once; 3% to 3.5% is in the top ten. Of note for this clonotype: The antigen remains unidentified.

CDR3 length equals 15 residues. CDR1 is LGHDT and CDR2 is YNNKEL in the germline V gene (reference sequence). Trimming cost V 5 bases and J 7 bases, with 15 bases left between them. This sequence was found in an adult who was a healthcare worker with PCR-confirmed SARS-CoV-2 infection or an uninfected control (not recorded which). The rearrangement uses TRBV3-1 and TRBJ1-6; D gene ambiguous. The sequenced material came from whole blood. CDR3 DNA: TGTGCCAGCAGCTCGATCGGAAATGCCAATTCACCCCTCCACTTT. This gives the protein CASSSIGNANSPLHF.